This T cell receptor (beta chain) stems from a study of OX40 agonist ivuxolimab in advanced cancers. For the study at large: Dose-escalation subjects each had hepatocellular carcinoma, melanoma, renal cell or head and neck cancer. Patients with prior anti-PD-1, anti-PD-L1 or anti-CTLA-4 therapy were eligible; roughly 40% had some.

Sequenced by immunoSEQ multiplex PCR; TCRdb stores in-frame clones only, minus some. The data contain about 50,000 clones, about 86% of them singletons. The junction had 8 bases not matched to a gene; V was cut back by 5 bases and J by 3 bases. Germline CDR1 SGHKS, CDR2 YYEKEE (reference sequence). The CDR3 runs 15 residues. Notes on this clone: Its antigen is still unknown.

Findings and caveats of the study: Dose levels from 0.1 to 3.0 mg/kg saw CD4+ and CD8+ blood T cells expand clonally by week 6. Averaged across samples, CD8+ T cells carried more expanded clones than CD4+ did.

The TCR sequence derives from an adult with an advanced solid tumor such as melanoma, head and neck, liver or kidney cancer. V usage is TRBV5-5 and J usage is TRBJ2-7; the match to TRBD1 covers 10 bases. This sample comprised CD4+ or CD8+ T cells sorted from blood, obtained in a trial of the OX40 agonist ivuxolimab. The CDR3 coding sequence is TGTGCCAGCAGTCCCAGGGGACAGGGGCACTACGAGCAGTACTTC. Protein: CASSPRGQGHYEQYF.